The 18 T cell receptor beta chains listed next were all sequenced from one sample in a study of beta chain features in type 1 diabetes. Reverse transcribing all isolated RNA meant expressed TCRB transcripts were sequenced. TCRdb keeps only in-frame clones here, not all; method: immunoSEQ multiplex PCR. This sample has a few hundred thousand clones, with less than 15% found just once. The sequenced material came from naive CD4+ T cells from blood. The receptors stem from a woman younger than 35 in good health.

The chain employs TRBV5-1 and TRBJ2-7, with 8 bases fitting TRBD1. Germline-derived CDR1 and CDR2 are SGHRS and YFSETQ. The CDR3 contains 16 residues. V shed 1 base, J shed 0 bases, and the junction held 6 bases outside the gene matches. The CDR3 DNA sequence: TGCGCCAGCAGCTTGACCCGGACAGGGATCTCCTACGAGCAGTACTTC. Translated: CASSLTRTGISYEQYF. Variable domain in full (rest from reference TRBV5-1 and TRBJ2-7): KAGVTQTPRYLIKTRGQQVTLSCSPISGHRSVSWYQQTPGQGLQFLFEYFSETQRNKGNFPGRFSGRQFSNSRSEMNVSTLELGDSALYLCASSLTRTGISYEQYFGPGTRLTVT.

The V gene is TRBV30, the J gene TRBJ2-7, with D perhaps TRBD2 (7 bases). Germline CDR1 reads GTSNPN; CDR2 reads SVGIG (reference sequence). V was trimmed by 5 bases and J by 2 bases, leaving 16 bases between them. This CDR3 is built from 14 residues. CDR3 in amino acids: CAWCLGGRPYEQYF. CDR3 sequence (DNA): TGTGCCTGGTGCCTCGGGGGGCGCCCCTACGAGCAGTACTTC.

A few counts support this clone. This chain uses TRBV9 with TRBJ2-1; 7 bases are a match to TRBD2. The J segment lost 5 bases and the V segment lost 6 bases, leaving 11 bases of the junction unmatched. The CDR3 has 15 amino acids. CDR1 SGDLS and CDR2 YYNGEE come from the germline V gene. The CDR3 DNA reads TGTGCCAGCACCCCCTGGCCGGGGGGAAACAATGAGCAGTTCTTC. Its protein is CASTPWPGGNNEQFF.

CDR3 sequence (DNA): TGCGCCAGCAGCCAAGATCATTACAATGAGCAGTTCTTC. Residues: CASSQDHYNEQFF. The chain carries TRBV4-3 and TRBJ2-1; D is ambiguous. Germline V gives CDR1 LGHNA, CDR2 YSLEER. V shed 0 bases and J shed 4 bases, with 4 bases lying between them. This CDR3 comprises 13 residues.

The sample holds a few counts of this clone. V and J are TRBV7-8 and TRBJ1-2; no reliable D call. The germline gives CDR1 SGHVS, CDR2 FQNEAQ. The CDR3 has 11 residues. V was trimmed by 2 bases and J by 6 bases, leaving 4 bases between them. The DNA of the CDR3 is TGTGCCAGCAGCTTATTCGATGGCTACACCTTC. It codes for CASSLFDGYTF.

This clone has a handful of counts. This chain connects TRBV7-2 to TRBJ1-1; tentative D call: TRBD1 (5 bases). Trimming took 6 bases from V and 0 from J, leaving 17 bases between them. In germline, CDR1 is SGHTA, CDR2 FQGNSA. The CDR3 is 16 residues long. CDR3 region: CASSLQPTDLNTEAFF. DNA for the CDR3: TGTGCCAGCAGTCTTCAACCGACAGACCTGAACACTGAAGCTTTCTTT.

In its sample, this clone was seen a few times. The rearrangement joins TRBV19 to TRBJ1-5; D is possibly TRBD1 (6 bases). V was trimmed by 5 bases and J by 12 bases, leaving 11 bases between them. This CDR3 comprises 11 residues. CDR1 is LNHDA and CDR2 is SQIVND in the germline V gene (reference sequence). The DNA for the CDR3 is TGTGCCAGTAGTTTGGGGGCGCTCCAGCATTTT. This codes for CASSLGALQHF.

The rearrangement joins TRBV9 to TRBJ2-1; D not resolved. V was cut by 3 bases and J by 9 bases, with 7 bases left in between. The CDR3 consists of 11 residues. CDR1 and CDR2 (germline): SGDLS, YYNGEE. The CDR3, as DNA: TGTGCCAGCAGCGGCAGAGGTGAGCAGTTCTTC. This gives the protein CASSGRGEQFF.

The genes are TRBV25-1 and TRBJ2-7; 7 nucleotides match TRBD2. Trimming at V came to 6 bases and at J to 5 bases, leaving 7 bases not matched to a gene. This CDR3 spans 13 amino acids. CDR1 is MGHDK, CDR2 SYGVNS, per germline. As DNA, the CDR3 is TGTGCCAGCAGGGGCGGGAGCATCAACGAGCAGTACTTC. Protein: CASRGGSINEQYF.

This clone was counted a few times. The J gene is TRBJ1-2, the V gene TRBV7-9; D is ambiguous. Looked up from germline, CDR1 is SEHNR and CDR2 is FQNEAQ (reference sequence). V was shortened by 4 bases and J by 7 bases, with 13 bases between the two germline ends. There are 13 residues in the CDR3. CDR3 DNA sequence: TGTGCCAGCAGCTCCGCCAGCCCAGGTGGCTACACCTTC. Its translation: CASSSASPGGYTF.

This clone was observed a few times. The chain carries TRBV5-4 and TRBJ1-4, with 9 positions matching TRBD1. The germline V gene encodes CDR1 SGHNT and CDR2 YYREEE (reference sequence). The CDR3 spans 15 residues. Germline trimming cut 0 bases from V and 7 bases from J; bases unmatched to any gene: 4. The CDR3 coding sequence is TGTGCCAGCAGCTTGGGAGACAGGGGGAGTGAAAAACTGTTTTTT. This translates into CASSLGDRGSEKLFF.

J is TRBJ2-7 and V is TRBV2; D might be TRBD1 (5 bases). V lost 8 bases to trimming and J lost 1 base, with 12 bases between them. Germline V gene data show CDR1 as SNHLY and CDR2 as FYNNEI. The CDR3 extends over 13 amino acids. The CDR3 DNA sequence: TGTGCCAGCCTAAGACAGCAGTCCTACGAGCAGTACTTC. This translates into CASLRQQSYEQYF. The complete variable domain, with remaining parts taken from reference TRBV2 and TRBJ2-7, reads EPEVTQTPSHQVTQMGQEVILRCVPISNHLYFYWYRQILGQKVEFLVSFYNNEISEKSEIFDDQFSVERPDGSNFTLKIRSTKLEDSAMYFCASLRQQSYEQYFGPGTRLTVT.

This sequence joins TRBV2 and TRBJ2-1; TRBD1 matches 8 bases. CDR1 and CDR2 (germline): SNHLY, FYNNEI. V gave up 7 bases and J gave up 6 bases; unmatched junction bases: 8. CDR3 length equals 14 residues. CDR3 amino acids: CASMDRVVGNEQFF. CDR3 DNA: TGTGCCAGCATGGACAGGGTTGTCGGCAATGAGCAGTTCTTC.

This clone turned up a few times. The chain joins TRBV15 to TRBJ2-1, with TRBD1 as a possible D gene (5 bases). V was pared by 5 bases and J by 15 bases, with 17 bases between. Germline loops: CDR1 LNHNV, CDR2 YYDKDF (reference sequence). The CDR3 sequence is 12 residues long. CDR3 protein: CATSPPGKVGFF. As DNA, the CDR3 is TGTGCCACCAGCCCCCCAGGGAAGGTGGGGTTCTTC.

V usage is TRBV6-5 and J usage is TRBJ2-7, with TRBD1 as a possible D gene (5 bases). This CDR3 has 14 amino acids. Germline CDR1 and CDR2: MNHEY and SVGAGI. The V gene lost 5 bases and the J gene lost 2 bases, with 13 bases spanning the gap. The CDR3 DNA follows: TGTGCCAGCAGTATCTCGGTGGGGCCCTACGAGCAGTACTTC. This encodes CASSISVGPYEQYF.

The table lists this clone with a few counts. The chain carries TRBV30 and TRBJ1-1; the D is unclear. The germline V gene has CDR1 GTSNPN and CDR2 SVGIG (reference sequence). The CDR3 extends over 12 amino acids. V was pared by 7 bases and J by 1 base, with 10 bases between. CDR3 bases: TGTGCCTACCATCGACAGAACACTGAAGCTTTCTTT. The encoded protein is CAYHRQNTEAFF. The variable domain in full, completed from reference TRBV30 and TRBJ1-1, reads SQTIHQWPATLVQPVGSPLSLECTVEGTSNPNLYWYRQAAGRGLQLLFYSVGIGQISSEVPQNLSASRPQDRQFILSSKKLLLSDSGFYLCAYHRQNTEAFFGQGTRLTVV.

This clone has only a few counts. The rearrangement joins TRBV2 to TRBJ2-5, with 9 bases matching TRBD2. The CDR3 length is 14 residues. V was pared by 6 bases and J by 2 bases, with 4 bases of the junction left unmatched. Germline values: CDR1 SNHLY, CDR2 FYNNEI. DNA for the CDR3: TGTGCCAGCAGCCCGGGACTAGCACAAGAGACCCAGTACTTC. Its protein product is CASSPGLAQETQYF.

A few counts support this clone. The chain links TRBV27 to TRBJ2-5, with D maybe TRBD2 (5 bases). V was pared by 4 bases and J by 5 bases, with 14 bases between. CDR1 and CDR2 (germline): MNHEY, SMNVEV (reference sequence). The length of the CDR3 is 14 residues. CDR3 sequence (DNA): TGTGCCAGCAGTTCTAGGGCCGAGCGGGAGACCCAGTACTTC. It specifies CASSSRAERETQYF.